This T cell receptor beta chain was identified during a study of blood T cells in healthy people across ages. A J-beta primer mix and a sample-barcoded 5' primer were used in a second PCR of roughly 6 to 11 cycles. TCRdb re-derived calls from the 5' RACE reads in MiXCR, one entry per CDR3 protein. The repertoire holds about 1.5 million distinct CDR3 sequences, with approximately 40% as singletons. This clonotype was observed a handful of times. Ranging in age from roughly 6 to 90, the donors were healthy Caucasian individuals from Russia. The sequenced sample was blood. The sequence came from a woman younger than 30 in good health.

CDR3 region: CASSYLVWDSDYGYTF. The CDR3 region has the DNA TGTGCCAGCAGCTACCTCGTCTGGGACTCGGACTATGGCTACACCTTC. The rearrangement links TRBV7-9 to TRBJ1-2, with a weak D call TRBD1 (5 bases). Germline CDR1 reads SEHNR; CDR2 reads FQNEAQ (reference sequence). The CDR3 totals 16 residues. V shed 4 bases and J shed 3 bases, with 18 bases lying between them.